This T cell receptor (beta chain) derives from a study of T cells in Graves' hyperthyroidism and ophthalmopathy. Patients showing uncontrolled infection, other autoimmune disease, pregnancy or lactation were ineligible. Each diagnosis was grounded in clinical symptoms, serum thyroxine and TRAb, thyroid ultrasound, and orbital computed tomography. Blood dates from first hyperthyroidism diagnosis, before any ophthalmopathy symptoms. General study findings and limits: Among thyroid clonotypes expanded above 0.001, most also appeared in blood.

Authors of the study amplified TCR beta CDR3 regions from RNA transcripts. A set of HTBI primers served as the primers for a first-round RT-PCR of the TCR CDR3. TCRdb called the multiplex PCR reads again in MiXCR, with one record for every CDR3 protein. The table includes about 360,000 distinct CDR3 sequences, roughly 12% detected once. CDR3 length equals 15 residues. V lost 5 bases to trimming and J lost 5 bases, with 16 bases between them. Germline V lookup: CDR1 SGHNT, CDR2 YENEEA. This clonotype was counted ten times or more. Its antigen is unknown. V usage is TRBV11-3 and J usage is TRBJ1-5, with D unresolved. The sequence derives from a man aged 25-45 years with Graves' hyperthyroidism that later progressed to Graves' ophthalmopathy. Sequenced material: blood. CDR3 amino acids: CASSPLGSLYQPQHF. The CDR3 nucleotides read TGTGCCAGCAGCCCCCTCGGGTCTCTTTATCAGCCCCAGCATTTT.